This T cell receptor beta chain stems from a study of blood T cell repertoires in COVID-19. Study-level information: Acute and convalescent COVID-19 samples came from the United States, Italy and Spain. T cells, B-cell-depleted T cells, or PBMCs supplied cDNA or gDNA.

Authors' methods: It was from reference gene primer amplification that nucleated cell counts were estimated. Repertoires were generated with immunoSEQ multiplex PCR, while TCRdb's copy carries only in-frame clones and drops some. The V and J calls and clone size come from that table; D and trimming were worked out from the DNA. Found here are roughly 55,000 clones, about 93% of them singletons; the top ten hold under 15%. This CDR3 has 19 amino acids. The ends lost 4 bases at V and 8 bases at J; junction bases unmatched: 20. Germline V gene sequence: CDR1 LNHDA, CDR2 SQIVND (reference sequence). This clone was seen once.

The sequence derives from a human donor with active COVID-19. The donor label of this sample is uncertain. The sequenced sample consisted of peripheral blood. The chain is built from TRBV19 and TRBJ1-4, with 9 bases matching TRBD1. The CDR3 reads CASSRVPGEPGQGGEKLFF. In nucleotides, the CDR3 is TGTGCCAGTAGTAGGGTGCCAGGGGAACCGGGACAGGGAGGAGAAAAACTGTTTTTT.